The 28 T cell receptor beta chains below all came from one sample that was sequenced in a study of response to subunit inactivated influenza vaccine. Using its own MiXCR run on the RT-PCR reads, TCRdb lists one record per CDR3 protein. The data hold about 610,000 distinct CDR3 sequences, with 14% observed a single time. Material: PBMCs from blood, obtained 12 days after vaccination. The receptors stem from a man aged 45-65 years who received an inactivated influenza vaccine.

A remark on this clonotype: This is likely a read error, given that the CDR3 carries no conserved phenylalanine or tryptophan at its end. The gene calls are TRBV7-2 and TRBJ2-7, with D possibly being TRBD1 (5 bases). V gave up 4 bases and J gave up 0 bases, with 7 bases separating them. CDR1 and CDR2 from the germline V gene are SGHTA and FQGNSA. The CDR3 extends over 13 amino acids. This CDR3 reads CASSSQGSYEQYS. The CDR3 bases are TGTGCCAGCAGCTCGCAGGGCTCCTACGAGCAGTACTCC.

This clonotype appeared a few times. The CDR3 sequence: CASSGGTGSGNTIYF. CDR3 sequence (DNA): TGTGCCAGCAGTGGCGGAACAGGGTCTGGAAACACCATATATTTT. The rearrangement uses TRBV6-1 and TRBJ1-3; D may be TRBD1 (6 bases). This CDR3 has 15 residues. The V end lost 4 bases, the J end lost 1 base, and 11 bases lay between the germline ends. Per the germline V gene, CDR1 is MNHNS and CDR2 is SASEGT.

This clonotype was seen a few times. The chain's CDR3 is CSVRDSLQETQYF. The CDR3 nucleotides are TGCAGCGTCCGGGACAGCCTACAAGAGACCCAGTACTTC. V usage is TRBV29-1 and J usage is TRBJ2-5; the match to TRBD1 covers 7 bases. V shed 6 bases, J shed 2 bases, and the junction held 6 bases outside the gene matches. The CDR3 has 13 residues. Germline CDR1 is SQVTM and CDR2 is ANQGSEA.

The chain combines TRBV2 with TRBJ1-1; D remains unclear. Germline V CDR1 and CDR2: SNHLY, FYNNEI. The V and J ends lost 6 bases and 4 bases respectively, with 6 bases between them. The CDR3 loop spans 11 amino acids. CDR3 sequence reads: CASSTATEAFF. The CDR3 bases are TGTGCCAGCAGCACAGCCACTGAAGCTTTCTTT. Full variable domain (rest looked up from reference TRBV2 and TRBJ1-1): EPEVTQTPSHQVTQMGQEVILRCVPISNHLYFYWYRQILGQKVEFLVSFYNNEISEKSEIFDDQFSVERPDGSNFTLKIRSTKLEDSAMYFCASSTATEAFFGQGTRLTVV.

This clonotype was observed a handful of times. The chain is built from TRBV4-2 and TRBJ1-4; tentatively, D is TRBD1 (5 bases). The CDR3 runs 16 residues. The germline V gene has CDR1 LGHNA and CDR2 YNFKEQ. Trimming took 1 base from V and 8 from J, leaving 17 bases between them. CDR3 DNA: TGTGCCAGCAGCCAAGGCCCTGGCAGGGTAGAAGAAAAACTGTTTTTT. Protein sequence: CASSQGPGRVEEKLFF.

The table lists this clonotype with a few counts. V is TRBV21-1 and J is TRBJ2-3; TRBD1, the table's D call, lacks a check against the DNA. TRBV21-1 is a pseudogene locus. The CDR3 consists of 16 residues. CDR3 bases: TGTGCCAGCAGCCTCCTTAGTCAGGGGCGCACAGATACGCAGTATTTT. Encoded protein: CASSLLSQGRTDTQYF.

The chain employs TRBV4-3 and TRBJ2-6, with D possibly matching TRBD2 (6 bases). V was shortened by 1 base and J by 3 bases, with 7 bases between the two germline ends. Germline CDR1 LGHNA, CDR2 YSLEER. This CDR3 has 15 residues. The CDR3 protein is CASSQGRDGANVLTF. In DNA form, the CDR3 reads TGCGCCAGCAGCCAAGGGAGGGATGGGGCCAACGTCCTGACTTTC.

This clonotype was counted between two and nine times. J is TRBJ2-7 and V is TRBV24-1; 7 bases match TRBD2. CDR1 and CDR2 from the germline V gene are KGHDR and SFDVKD. This CDR3 comprises 13 residues. J gave up 6 bases and V 5 bases, and 6 bases lay outside the gene matches. The CDR3 region has the DNA TGTGCCACCAGTGTCCCGGGACTAAGCGAGCAGTACTTC. It translates to CATSVPGLSEQYF.

The rearrangement uses TRBV5-1 and TRBJ2-2, with D hard to call. The V gene lost 4 bases and the J gene lost 4 bases, with 11 bases spanning the gap. The germline gives CDR1 SGHRS, CDR2 YFSETQ. CDR3 length: 14 residues. As DNA, the CDR3 is TGCGCCAGCAGCGCCGCCCAGCTCACCGGGGAGCTGTTTTTT. Translation gives CASSAAQLTGELFF. Full variable domain (remainder filled in from reference TRBV5-1 and TRBJ2-2): KAGVTQTPRYLIKTRGQQVTLSCSPISGHRSVSWYQQTPGQGLQFLFEYFSETQRNKGNFPGRFSGRQFSNSRSEMNVSTLELGDSALYLCASSAAQLTGELFFGEGSRLTVL.

The chain has TRBV29-1 and TRBJ2-3, with 9 bases that match TRBD2. CDR3 length: 14 amino acids. J was trimmed by 0 bases and V by 7 bases; bases with no gene match: 5. Germline loops: CDR1 SQVTM, CDR2 ANQGSEA. Written as DNA, the CDR3 is TGCAGCGCTGCGACTAGCGGTAGCACAGATACGCAGTATTTT. It translates to CSAATSGSTDTQYF.

There are a few counts of this clonotype. The rearrangement uses TRBV7-9 and TRBJ2-5; D might be TRBD2 (5 bases). This CDR3 region has 16 residues. The V gene lost 1 base and the J gene lost 1 base, with 13 bases spanning the gap. CDR1 is SEHNR and CDR2 is FQNEAQ in the germline V gene (reference sequence). CDR3 amino acids: CASSLERLSPQETQYF. The CDR3 coding sequence is TGTGCCAGCAGCTTAGAAAGACTATCCCCCCAAGAGACCCAGTACTTC.

This clonotype was detected many times. CDR3 region: CSVETGGATDTQYF. CDR3 nucleotides: TGCAGCGTTGAAACAGGGGGCGCAACAGATACGCAGTATTTT. V is TRBV29-1 and J is TRBJ2-3; TRBD1 agrees at 9 bases. The CDR3 contains 14 residues. Germline V CDR1 and CDR2: SQVTM, ANQGSEA. V trimming: 2 bases; J trimming: 3 bases; junction bases outside the gene matches: 3.

The chain joins TRBV7-6 to TRBJ2-1; maybe TRBD2 (6 bases). Per germline, CDR1 SGHVS and CDR2 FNYEAQ. This CDR3 region has 16 residues. V was pared by 0 bases and J by 2 bases, with 11 bases between. The CDR3 DNA sequence: TGTGCCAGCAGCTTAGCAGGGCGGGGAACCTACAATGAGCAGTTCTTC. Translation: CASSLAGRGTYNEQFF. Full variable domain (remainder filled in from reference TRBV7-6 and TRBJ2-1): GAGVSQSPRYKVTKRGQDVALRCDPISGHVSLYWYRQALGQGPEFLTYFNYEAQQDKSGLPNDRFSAERPEGSISTLTIQRTEQRDSAMYRCASSLAGRGTYNEQFFGPGTRLTVL.

This clonotype was picked up a small number of times. The J gene is TRBJ2-3, the V gene TRBV7-9; the D call may be TRBD1 or TRBD2 (6 bases each). With 5 bases removed from V and 2 bases from J, the gap between germline ends came to 17 bases. This CDR3 spans 16 amino acids. Germline values: CDR1 SEHNR, CDR2 FQNEAQ (reference sequence). CDR3 residues: CASSAQGLNPTDTQYF. CDR3 DNA: TGTGCCAGCAGCGCACAGGGACTTAATCCCACAGATACGCAGTATTTT.

The chain links TRBV7-9 to TRBJ1-1, with 12 bases identical to TRBD1. Germline V CDR1 and CDR2: SEHNR, FQNEAQ (reference sequence). V shed 11 bases, J shed 5 bases, and the junction held 12 bases outside the gene matches. The CDR3 is made up of 15 amino acids. DNA for the CDR3: TGTGCCGGGTCCCGGGACAGGGGGCATGGGACTGAAGCTTTCTTT. The encoded protein is CAGSRDRGHGTEAFF.

A few counts support this clonotype. The chain carries TRBV5-1 and TRBJ2-1; TRBD1 matches 9 bases. Germline trimming cut 4 bases from V and 3 bases from J; bases unmatched to any gene: 2. Germline V gene sequence: CDR1 SGHRS, CDR2 YFSETQ. The length of the CDR3 is 14 residues. CDR3: CASSGQGRYNEQFF. DNA for the CDR3: TGCGCCAGCAGCGGACAGGGGCGCTACAATGAGCAGTTCTTC.

This clonotype was seen a few times. The chain is built from TRBV12-3 or TRBV12-4 and TRBJ1-2; D may be TRBD1 (5 bases). CDR3 length: 13 residues. Trimming pared 5 bases from V and 4 bases from J, leaving 11 bases between. The CDR3 coding sequence is TGTGCCAGCAGTCCGATCGGGGGCTATGGCTACACCTTC. Translating gives CASSPIGGYGYTF.

On this clonotype itself: Possible read error: a much larger clone is one base away. The chain has TRBV29-1 and TRBJ2-3, with 12 bases identical to TRBD2. Per the germline V gene, CDR1 is SQVTM and CDR2 is ANQGSEA. Trimming cost V 7 bases and J 4 bases; bases outside gene matches: 12. This CDR3 is built from 16 residues. CDR3 coding DNA: TGCAGCGCGACTAGCGGGAGTCTCGGGTTAGCAGATACGCAGTATTTT. Its translation is CSATSGSLGLADTQYF.

This chain links TRBV15 with TRBJ2-3; D possibly matches TRBD1 or TRBD2 (5 bases each). Per the germline V gene, CDR1 is LNHNV and CDR2 is YYDKDF (reference sequence). The CDR3 spans 14 residues. The V gene lost 7 bases and the J gene lost 1 base, with 12 bases spanning the gap. DNA for the CDR3: TGTGCCACCAAGCCGGGACCTCGCACAGATACGCAGTATTTT. Translation gives CATKPGPRTDTQYF.

The CDR3 nucleotides read TGCAGCGTTGTACGGGGGGGCGAAGAGACCCAGTACTTC. This encodes CSVVRGGEETQYF. The chain couples TRBV29-1 to TRBJ2-5; 8 nucleotides agree with TRBD2. This CDR3 contains 13 residues. Trimming cost V 4 bases and J 3 bases; bases outside gene matches: 4. Germline CDR1 SQVTM, CDR2 ANQGSEA.

The chain uses TRBV28 and TRBJ1-1; 7 bases agree with TRBD1. This CDR3 has 15 amino acids. Per the germline V gene, CDR1 is MDHEN and CDR2 is SYDVKM. Trimming removed 8 bases from V and 11 bases from J; junction bases left unmatched: 20. CDR3 protein: CASVGPGDSRGRAFF. In DNA, the CDR3 is TGTGCCAGCGTGGGACCAGGGGACAGTCGAGGGCGGGCTTTCTTT.

This clonotype was picked up a small number of times. The chain couples TRBV30 to TRBJ1-1, with TRBD1 as a possible D gene (5 bases). Per germline, CDR1 GTSNPN and CDR2 SVGIG (reference sequence). Between the trimmed V and J ends, which lost 4 bases and 0 bases, there was a span of 6 bases. The length of the CDR3 is 12 residues. The CDR3 is CAWMGLNTEAFF. DNA of the CDR3: TGTGCCTGGATGGGGCTGAACACTGAAGCTTTCTTT.

This clonotype has just a few counts. This sequence joins TRBV20-1 and TRBJ2-1; 10 nucleotides align to TRBD1. The germline gives CDR1 DFQATT, CDR2 SNEGSKA (reference sequence). This CDR3 has 14 amino acids. The V gene end was trimmed by 6 bases and the J gene end by 8 bases; junction bases not matched to a gene: 10. The CDR3 DNA reads TGCAGTGCACACGACAGGGGGCTAGGGGATGAGCAGTTCTTC. This encodes CSAHDRGLGDEQFF.

This clonotype was detected a few times. This sequence joins TRBV20-1 and TRBJ2-5; no firm D call. This CDR3 is 11 amino acids long. CDR1 and CDR2 (germline): DFQATT, SNEGSKA (reference sequence). The V gene lost 1 base and the J gene lost 4 bases, with 4 bases spanning the gap. The CDR3 sequence is CSARVRETQYF. CDR3 nucleotide sequence: TGCAGTGCTAGAGTAAGAGAGACCCAGTACTTC.

The V gene is TRBV20-1, the J gene TRBJ1-1; D not resolved. CDR1 is DFQATT, CDR2 SNEGSKA, per germline (reference sequence). The ends were cut back, 7 bases at V and 1 base at J, with 16 bases in the middle. CDR3 length: 14 residues. The CDR3 protein is CSVSEAWQNTEAFF. The CDR3 bases are TGCAGTGTAAGCGAGGCCTGGCAGAACACTGAAGCTTTCTTT.

This clonotype was detected many times. The chain couples TRBV27 to TRBJ2-3; 12 bases match TRBD2. Germline V lookup: CDR1 MNHEY, CDR2 SMNVEV (reference sequence). CDR3 length: 22 amino acids. Trimming removed 0 bases from V and 0 bases from J; junction bases left unmatched: 16. CDR3 protein: CASSLSLLGTSGGYLSTDTQYF. CDR3 nucleotide sequence: TGTGCCAGCAGTTTATCCCTCCTTGGTACTAGCGGGGGGTATCTGAGCACAGATACGCAGTATTTT.

This clonotype was counted ten times or more. The chain joins TRBV10-3 to TRBJ2-3; 8 nucleotides line up with TRBD2. The CDR3 length is 13 residues. The germline V gene encodes CDR1 ENHRY and CDR2 SYGVKD. V dropped 6 bases and J dropped 4; count of bases not matched to a gene: 3. In DNA form, the CDR3 reads TGTGCCATCAGCGGGGGGGCCTCAGATACGCAGTATTTT. Its protein product is CAISGGASDTQYF.

V gene TRBV7-3 combines with J gene TRBJ2-7; D is undetermined. Germline V gene data show CDR1 as SGHTA and CDR2 as FQGTGA. This CDR3 contains 12 residues. Trimming pared 5 bases from V and 4 bases from J, leaving 9 bases between. Written as DNA, the CDR3 is TGTGCCAGCAGCAAAAATATATACGAGCAGTACTTC. This encodes CASSKNIYEQYF.